Following are 12 T cell receptor beta chains from one sample sequenced in a study of blood T cells in healthy people across ages. It was with a sample-barcoded 5' primer and a J-beta primer mix that a second PCR of roughly 7 to 12 cycles was run. TCRdb redid the calling of the 5' RACE reads with MiXCR, one entry per CDR3 protein. Of 850,000 to 1,300,000 distinct CDR3 sequences listed, roughly 45% are singletons. Sequenced input: blood. These receptors all stem from a woman aged 55-69 years in good health.

The chain joins TRBV7-9 to TRBJ1-2; perhaps TRBD1 as D (5 bases). CDR3 length equals 15 residues. Trimming took off 2 bases at V and 4 bases at J, with 14 bases between the two ends. Per the germline V gene, CDR1 is SEHNR and CDR2 is FQNEAQ (reference sequence). CDR3 DNA: TGTGCCAGCAGCTTAAGCGGCAGGGAGGGCTATGGCTACACCTTC. This codes for CASSLSGREGYGYTF.

The chain joins TRBV4-2 to TRBJ2-7; 7 positions agree with TRBD2. V shed 4 bases and J 7 bases; nucleotides not matched to a gene: 10. The germline gives CDR1 LGHNA, CDR2 YNFKEQ. This CDR3 has 14 residues. The CDR3 DNA sequence: TGTGCCAGCAGCCCCTCTAGGCGGGAGCGGGAGCAGTACTTC. It encodes CASSPSRREREQYF.

This clonotype showed up just a few times. The V and J genes are TRBV13 and TRBJ2-6; D unclear. This CDR3 contains 19 residues. Trimming took 2 bases from V and 0 from J, leaving 17 bases between them. Germline-derived CDR1 and CDR2 are PRHDT and FYEKMQ (reference sequence). The CDR3 reads CASSLSMRTPSSGANVLTF. The CDR3 DNA reads as TGTGCCAGCAGCTTATCCATGAGGACCCCTAGCTCTGGGGCCAACGTCCTGACTTTC.

V gene TRBV5-5 combines with J gene TRBJ2-1; D tentatively reads TRBD1 or TRBD2 (6 bases each). The CDR3 length is 15 residues. Germline V lookup: CDR1 SGHKS, CDR2 YYEKEE (reference sequence). Trimming cost V 3 bases and J 8 bases, with 18 bases left between them. For the CDR3, the DNA is TGTGCCAGCAGCTCATCTTGGGGGGCGGGGTATGAGCAGTTCTTC. This translates into CASSSSWGAGYEQFF. The full variable domain, in which reference TRBV5-5 and TRBJ2-1 provide the parts outside the CDR3, is DAGVTQSPTHLIKTRGQQVTLRCSPISGHKSVSWYQQVLGQGPQFIFQYYEKEERGRGNFPDRFSARQFPNYSSELNVNALLLGDSALYLCASSSSWGAGYEQFFGPGTRLTVL.

This chain connects TRBV28 to TRBJ1-2, with a weak D call TRBD1 (5 bases). Between the trimmed V and J ends, which lost 6 bases and 3 bases, there was a span of 14 bases. Germline CDR1 reads MDHEN; CDR2 reads SYDVKM. This CDR3 contains 14 residues. The CDR3 region is CASRTGPGDYGYTF. DNA for the CDR3: TGTGCCAGCAGGACTGGACCGGGGGACTATGGCTACACCTTC.

To note about this clonotype: Sequence at one end of the junction differs from germline and may be a read error. The chain employs TRBV5-1 and TRBJ2-7; 14 bases fit TRBD2. Germline-derived CDR1 and CDR2 are SGHRS and YFSETQ. The CDR3 is 17 amino acids. In nucleotides, the CDR3 is TGTGCCAGCAGCTCGGGACTAGCGGGGGTCAGCTCCTACGAGCAGTACTTC. The encoded protein is CASSSGLAGVSSYEQYF.

In DNA, the CDR3 is TGTGCCAGCAGTGGACAGGGGGCTGGAGAGACCCAGCATTTT. Its translation is CASSGQGAGETQHF. The genes are TRBV2 and TRBJ1-5; 10 bases agree with TRBD1. CDR1 is SNHLY and CDR2 is FYNNEI in the germline V gene. This CDR3 comprises 14 residues. V gave up 4 bases and J gave up 11 bases; unmatched junction bases: 8.

V usage is TRBV12-3 or TRBV12-4 and J usage is TRBJ2-1; D is uncertain. V lost 6 bases and J 5 bases, leaving 14 bases between the germline ends. The CDR3 is made up of 14 amino acids. CDR3 DNA sequence: TGTGCCAGCAGCCGAAGGGTAAGACACAATGAGCAGTTCTTC. Protein sequence: CASSRRVRHNEQFF.

About this clonotype itself: Compared with germline, one end of the junction differs, possibly owing to a read error. This chain joins TRBV3-1 and TRBJ2-7; 9 bases align to TRBD1. Germline lookup yields CDR1 LGHDT and CDR2 YNNKEL (reference sequence). The CDR3 extends over 16 amino acids. CDR3 in DNA: TGTGCCAGCAACCAACGACAGGGGGTGAAAACCTACGAGCAGTACTTC. This sequence encodes CASNQRQGVKTYEQYF.

This chain links TRBV5-1 with TRBJ1-1; TRBD1 is a possible D gene (6 bases). Germline V CDR1 and CDR2: SGHRS, YFSETQ. Between the trimmed V and J ends, which lost 5 bases and 5 bases, there was a span of 13 bases. The length of the CDR3 is 13 residues. The CDR3 DNA sequence: TGCGCCAGCAGAAGACAGGCTGCTACTGAAGCTTTCTTT. Encoded protein: CASRRQAATEAFF. Using reference TRBV5-1 and TRBJ1-1 for the parts outside the CDR3, the full variable domain is KAGVTQTPRYLIKTRGQQVTLSCSPISGHRSVSWYQQTPGQGLQFLFEYFSETQRNKGNFPGRFSGRQFSNSRSEMNVSTLELGDSALYLCASRRQAATEAFFGQGTRLTVV.

This chain uses TRBV28 with TRBJ1-4; 8 bases are a match to TRBD1. The junction had 3 bases not matched to a gene; V was cut back by 7 bases and J by 8 bases. The CDR3 is 12 residues long. Germline CDR1 and CDR2: MDHEN and SYDVKM. The DNA for the CDR3 is TGTGCCAGCACTACAGGGGGGGAAAAACTGTTTTTT. It translates to CASTTGGEKLFF.

This chain links TRBV12-3 or TRBV12-4 with TRBJ2-1; 15 bases agree with TRBD2. The CDR3 length is 18 residues. The ends lost 6 bases at V and 2 bases at J; junction bases unmatched: 8. In DNA form, the CDR3 reads TGTGCCAGCAGCGGACTAGCGGGAGGGCCACGCCCCTACAATGAGCAGTTCTTC. As protein: CASSGLAGGPRPYNEQFF.